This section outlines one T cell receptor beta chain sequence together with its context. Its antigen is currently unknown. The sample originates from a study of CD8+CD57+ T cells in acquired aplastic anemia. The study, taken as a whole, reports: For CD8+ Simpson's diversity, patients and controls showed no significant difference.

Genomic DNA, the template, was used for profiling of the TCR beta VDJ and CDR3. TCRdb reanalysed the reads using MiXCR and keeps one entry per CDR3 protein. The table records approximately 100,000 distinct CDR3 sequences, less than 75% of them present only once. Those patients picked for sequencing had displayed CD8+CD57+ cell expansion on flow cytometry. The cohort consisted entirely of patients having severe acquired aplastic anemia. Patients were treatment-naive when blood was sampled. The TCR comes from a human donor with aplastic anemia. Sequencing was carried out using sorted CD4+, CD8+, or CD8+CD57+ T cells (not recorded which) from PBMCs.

CDR3 amino acids: CASTKEQGGVAFF. Here the CDR3 DNA reads TGTGCCAGTACCAAAGAACAGGGAGGGGTAGCTTTCTTT. The J gene is TRBJ1-1, the V gene TRBV19, with a tentative D call TRBD1 (6 bases). CDR1 and CDR2 (germline): LNHDA, SQIVND (reference sequence). The V gene lost 7 bases and the J gene lost 10 bases, with 19 bases spanning the gap. This CDR3 comprises 13 residues.